These 25 T cell receptor beta chains came from one sample sequenced in a study of blood T cell repertoires in COVID-19. TCRdb's copy holds only in-frame clones and misses some; the assay was immunoSEQ multiplex PCR. The sample lists approximately 81,000 clones, roughly 90% occurring once. The sequenced material came from peripheral blood. The source of these receptors is a man in his sixties or seventies with active or convalescent COVID-19.

The chain links TRBV11-3 to TRBJ2-2; TRBD1 matches 8 bases. This CDR3 has 16 amino acids. The V and J ends lost 5 bases and 0 bases, in that order; junction bases with no gene match: 5. CDR1 is SGHNT and CDR2 is YENEEA in the germline V gene. This CDR3 is CASSRGQGANTGELFF. For the CDR3, the DNA is TGTGCCAGCAGCCGAGGACAGGGTGCGAACACCGGGGAGCTGTTTTTT. Complete variable domain (other parts from reference TRBV11-3 and TRBJ2-2): EAGVVQSPRYKIIEKKQPVAFWCNPISGHNTLYWYLQNLGQGPELLIRYENEEAVDDSQLPKDRFSAERLKGVDSTLKIQPAELGDSAVYLCASSRGQGANTGELFFGEGSRLTVL.

The chain recombines TRBV2 with TRBJ1-5; 7 bases agree with TRBD1. The CDR3 is made up of 13 amino acids. Germline V CDR1 and CDR2: SNHLY, FYNNEI. V trimming: 6 bases; J trimming: 7 bases; junction bases outside the gene matches: 6. CDR3 residues: CASSRDSQQPQHF. In DNA form, the CDR3 reads TGTGCCAGCAGCAGGGACAGCCAACAGCCCCAGCATTTT.

In this sample, this clone turned up a few times. J is TRBJ1-6 and V is TRBV7-2, with D tentatively TRBD1 (5 bases). The length of the CDR3 is 16 residues. Germline V gene sequence: CDR1 SGHTA, CDR2 FQGNSA. The V end was cut by 1 base, the J end by 7 bases, with 14 bases between. The CDR3 loop reads CASSLGPGLGNSPLHF. CDR3 DNA: TGTGCCAGCAGCTTAGGGCCAGGGCTCGGAAATTCACCCCTCCACTTT.

The gene calls are TRBV6-6 and TRBJ1-5; the match to TRBD1 covers 7 bases. The CDR3 spans 13 residues. CDR1 is MNHNY, CDR2 SVGAGI, per germline (reference sequence). J gave up 7 bases and V 4 bases, and 4 bases lay outside the gene matches. CDR3 sequence (DNA): TGTGCCAGCAGTTTCCAGGGGGGACAGCCCCAGCATTTT. Protein sequence: CASSFQGGQPQHF.

This clone has more than one count but fewer than ten. This chain links TRBV6-5 with TRBJ2-7; D perhaps matches TRBD2 (5 bases). V was clipped by 8 bases and J by 3 bases, with 14 bases between them. The CDR3 is made up of 13 amino acids. Germline V lookup: CDR1 MNHEY, CDR2 SVGAGI. The CDR3 sequence is CASGLGLLYEQYF. In DNA, the CDR3 is TGTGCCAGCGGACTCGGCCTTCTCTACGAGCAGTACTTC.

J is TRBJ1-6 and V is TRBV7-6, with a possible D match to TRBD1 (5 bases). The V end lost 4 bases, the J end lost 6 bases, and 19 bases lay between the germline ends. There are 17 residues in the CDR3. Germline values: CDR1 SGHVS, CDR2 FNYEAQ. CDR3 sequence (DNA): TGTGCCAGCAGCTCCCGGGCCGGGGGGATCATTAATTCACCCCTCCACTTT. It translates to CASSSRAGGIINSPLHF.

The chain joins TRBV5-4 to TRBJ1-5; D might be TRBD1 (5 bases). The CDR3 has 15 residues. The V end was cut by 4 bases, the J end by 3 bases, with 14 bases between. Germline V gene data show CDR1 as SGHNT and CDR2 as YYREEE (reference sequence). CDR3 DNA sequence: TGTGCCAGCAGCCCCGGAAGGGGTTTCAATCAGCCCCAGCATTTT. Translation: CASSPGRGFNQPQHF.

This clone was picked up one time. In DNA, the CDR3 is TGCGCCAGCAGCTTCAGCGCCAGACAAGAGACCCAGTACTTC. It is translated as CASSFSARQETQYF. The rearrangement uses TRBV5-1 and TRBJ2-5; D uncertain. Per the germline V gene, CDR1 is SGHRS and CDR2 is YFSETQ. This CDR3 spans 14 amino acids. The V and J ends lost 2 bases and 2 bases respectively, with 10 bases between them.

V and J are TRBV7-6 and TRBJ2-5; 11 positions match TRBD2. The trim removed 0 bases at V and 4 bases at J, leaving 4 bases unmatched. This CDR3 region has 16 residues. From germline, CDR1 is SGHVS and CDR2 FNYEAQ. The CDR3 coding sequence is TGTGCCAGCAGCTTAGCGCGGACTAGCGGGCGAGAGACCCAGTACTTC. It translates to CASSLARTSGRETQYF.

This clone was counted only a few times. The chain is built from TRBV28 and TRBJ1-2; D may be TRBD1 (6 bases). The CDR3 is 13 residues long. V was pared by 3 bases and J by 6 bases, with 11 bases between. CDR1 and CDR2 (germline): MDHEN, SYDVKM. CDR3: CASSLQGTDGYTF. Written as DNA, the CDR3 is TGTGCCAGCAGTTTGCAGGGGACGGATGGCTACACCTTC.

The chain combines TRBV11-3 with TRBJ1-1; 8 nucleotides align to TRBD1. Germline V gives CDR1 SGHNT, CDR2 YENEEA. CDR3 length: 15 residues. Trimming removed 4 bases from V and 3 bases from J; junction bases left unmatched: 7. Written as DNA, the CDR3 is TGTGCCAGCAGCTCGCGGACAGGGAAGCACACTGAAGCTTTCTTT. This gives the protein CASSSRTGKHTEAFF.

The chain couples TRBV9 to TRBJ2-4, with 9 bases matching TRBD1. V was pared by 2 bases and J by 8 bases, with 8 bases of the junction left unmatched. The V gene's germline CDR1 is SGDLS and CDR2 YYNGEE. CDR3 size: 15 residues. CDR3 DNA sequence: TGTGCCAGCAGCGTGGACAGGGGCCCAGTTGACATTCAGTACTTC. This sequence encodes CASSVDRGPVDIQYF.

This clone was found a few times. The sample holds other DNA sequences that translate to the same CDR3. This chain uses TRBV5-1 with TRBJ1-1; D call uncertain. Trimming removed 2 bases at V and 0 bases at J, with 8 bases between. Germline values: CDR1 SGHRS, CDR2 YFSETQ. The CDR3 runs 14 residues. CDR3 loop: CASSFPGMNTEAFF. The CDR3 region has the DNA TGCGCCAGCAGCTTTCCGGGGATGAACACTGAAGCTTTCTTT.

The chain has TRBV30 and TRBJ1-6; TRBD1 might be the D (5 bases). CDR1 and CDR2 (germline): GTSNPN, SVGIG (reference sequence). The V end was cut by 2 bases, the J end by 4 bases, with 18 bases between. The CDR3 runs to 17 residues. The CDR3 nucleotides are TGTGCCTGGAGTCAGTTAGGGTTGGGGCTTTATAATTCACCCCTCCACTTT. Protein sequence: CAWSQLGLGLYNSPLHF.

The V and J genes are TRBV10-3 and TRBJ2-5, with 9 positions matching TRBD2. The trim removed 8 bases at V and 2 bases at J, leaving 3 bases unmatched. This CDR3 is built from 13 residues. Germline V gene sequence: CDR1 ENHRY, CDR2 SYGVKD. This CDR3 reads CAIQRGAQETQYF. CDR3 bases: TGTGCCATCCAGCGGGGGGCACAAGAGACCCAGTACTTC.

The rearrangement links TRBV24-1 to TRBJ2-2, with TRBD1 identical over 8 bases. Germline V gene sequence: CDR1 KGHDR, CDR2 SFDVKD. V shed 1 base, J shed 3 bases, and the junction held 9 bases outside the gene matches. This CDR3 has 18 residues. CDR3 sequence: CATSDFSRTGWDTGELFF. The CDR3 DNA is TGTGCCACCAGTGATTTCTCCAGGACAGGGTGGGACACCGGGGAGCTGTTTTTT.

The chain links TRBV6-5 to TRBJ1-2, with TRBD1 identical over 8 bases. This CDR3 is built from 14 residues. Per germline, CDR1 MNHEY and CDR2 SVGAGI. V lost 5 bases to trimming and J lost 8 bases; unmatched junction nucleotides: 10. DNA for the CDR3: TGTGCCAGCAGTCAGACAGGGGAGTCGGGAGGCTACACCTTC. Its translation: CASSQTGESGGYTF.

This rearrangement joins TRBV6-5 to TRBJ2-2, with D perhaps matching TRBD2 (5 bases). The ends were cut back, 2 bases at V and 5 bases at J, with 12 bases in the middle. The CDR3 totals 15 residues. Germline CDR1 MNHEY, CDR2 SVGAGI. The CDR3 nucleotides are TGTGCCAGCAGTTACAAAACGGGGAAGACCGGGGAGCTGTTTTTT. It translates to CASSYKTGKTGELFF.

J is TRBJ2-7 and V is TRBV28, with a weak D call TRBD2 (5 bases). In germline, CDR1 is MDHEN, CDR2 SYDVKM. This CDR3 contains 15 residues. Trimming took 3 bases from V and 2 from J, leaving 14 bases between them. The DNA of the CDR3 is TGTGCCAGCAGTTTCAGAGGGCCACTCACCTACGAGCAGTACTTC. Translation gives CASSFRGPLTYEQYF.

The chain uses TRBV9 and TRBJ1-3, with no clear D. The V gene lost 7 bases and the J gene lost 0 bases, with 5 bases spanning the gap. CDR1 and CDR2 from the germline V gene are SGDLS and YYNGEE. This CDR3 contains 12 residues. The CDR3 DNA is TGTGCCAGCCCCGTCTCTGGAAACACCATATATTTT. Translating gives CASPVSGNTIYF.

The gene calls are TRBV5-6 and TRBJ2-1, with D possibly TRBD1 on 5 matching bases. Germline CDR1 reads SGHDT; CDR2 reads YYEEEE. The CDR3 has 13 residues. V was pared by 4 bases and J by 8 bases, with 13 bases between. This chain's CDR3 is CASSIDSWHEQFF. The CDR3 nucleotides read TGTGCCAGCAGCATTGACAGTTGGCATGAGCAGTTCTTC.

The V and J genes are TRBV19 and TRBJ1-2; D remains unclear. CDR1 is LNHDA, CDR2 SQIVND, per germline (reference sequence). The CDR3 totals 13 residues. Trimming removed 1 base from V and 2 bases from J, with 5 bases in between. CDR3 in amino acids: CASSIGENYGYTF. As DNA, the CDR3 is TGTGCCAGTAGTATAGGCGAGAACTATGGCTACACCTTC.

This chain uses TRBV7-9 with TRBJ2-2; 9 nucleotides align to TRBD2. Germline V gene lookup returns CDR1 SEHNR and CDR2 FQNEAQ (reference sequence). Trimming took 1 base from V and 5 from J; bases not matched to a gene: 8. CDR3 length equals 17 residues. The CDR3 here is CASSLVGAGGRTGELFF. In DNA, the CDR3 is TGTGCCAGCAGCTTAGTAGGAGCGGGGGGACGTACCGGGGAGCTGTTTTTT.

V usage is TRBV2 and J usage is TRBJ1-1; 9 bases match TRBD1. The ends lost 11 bases at V and 3 bases at J; junction bases unmatched: 7. This CDR3 spans 13 amino acids. The germline CDR1 and CDR2 sequences are SNHLY and FYNNEI. CDR3 loop: CAVTGGADTEAFF. CDR3 nucleotides: TGTGCCGTAACAGGGGGCGCGGACACTGAAGCTTTCTTT.

The chain joins TRBV28 to TRBJ1-6, with 12 nucleotides matching TRBD1. The V gene end was trimmed by 8 bases and the J gene end by 1 base; junction bases not matched to a gene: 27. The CDR3 is 24 amino acids. CDR1 and CDR2 (germline): MDHEN, SYDVKM. CDR3 region: CASRPGTGGFWDLGAHSYNSPLHF. The CDR3 nucleotides read TGTGCCAGCCGTCCCGGGACAGGGGGCTTCTGGGACCTAGGGGCTCATTCCTATAATTCACCCCTCCACTTT.